The 16 T cell receptor beta chains below all came from one sample that was sequenced in a study of cytomegalovirus exposure and HLA in healthy donors. Measured with immunoSEQ multiplex PCR; TCRdb has only the in-frame clones, and not every one. The sample holds over 200,000 clones; around nine tenths are singletons and the top ten take approximately 2%. Sequenced sample: PBMCs. The receptors were sampled from a woman younger than 35 in good health and CMV-seropositive.

The V and J genes are TRBV29-1 and TRBJ2-7; 10 bases align to TRBD1. Germline trimming cut 8 bases from V and 5 bases from J; bases unmatched to any gene: 9. The germline CDR1 and CDR2 sequences are SQVTM and ANQGSEA. This CDR3 is built from 13 residues. The CDR3 protein is CSCAGQGSHEQYF. The DNA for the CDR3 is TGCAGCTGTGCGGGACAGGGGTCCCACGAGCAGTACTTC.

The V gene is TRBV9, the J gene TRBJ2-7; TRBD2 is a possible D gene (6 bases). Per germline, CDR1 SGDLS and CDR2 YYNGEE. The ends were cut back, 3 bases at V and 3 bases at J, with 13 bases in the middle. The CDR3 is 14 residues long. CDR3 DNA sequence: TGTGCCAGCAGCGATGCTAGCGCCGGCTACGAGCAGTACTTC. Its protein is CASSDASAGYEQYF.

The rearrangement uses TRBV11-1 and TRBJ2-7; 12 bases agree with TRBD2. Germline CDR1 SGHAT, CDR2 FQDESV (reference sequence). This CDR3 is built from 16 residues. The J segment lost 3 bases and the V segment lost 3 bases, leaving 6 bases of the junction unmatched. CDR3 protein: CASSFPTSGSVYEQYF. DNA for the CDR3: TGTGCCAGCAGCTTTCCGACTAGCGGGAGCGTCTACGAGCAGTACTTC.

In its sample, this clone was seen a few times. V gene TRBV28 combines with J gene TRBJ2-7; 11 nucleotides line up with TRBD2. This CDR3 spans 16 amino acids. CDR1 is MDHEN, CDR2 SYDVKM, per germline. V lost 6 bases, J lost 2 bases, and 9 bases stayed unmatched. The CDR3 DNA sequence: TGTGCCAGCAGCTCGCCGTTAGCGGGAGGGGCCTACGAGCAGTACTTC. Protein product: CASSSPLAGGAYEQYF.

The gene calls are TRBV7-2 and TRBJ1-5; D might be TRBD1 (5 bases). The V and J ends lost 4 bases and 6 bases respectively, with 10 bases between them. In germline, CDR1 is SGHTA, CDR2 FQGNSA. This CDR3 is 13 amino acids long. In DNA, the CDR3 is TGTGCCAGCAGCTCAGGGAGGAGTCAGCCCCAGCATTTT. Encoded protein: CASSSGRSQPQHF.

J is TRBJ1-1 and V is TRBV11-2; 7 bases align to TRBD1. The CDR3 totals 12 residues. Germline V gene lookup returns CDR1 SGHAT and CDR2 FQNNGV. V was clipped by 5 bases and J by 8 bases; unmatched bases: 5. The CDR3 DNA reads as TGTGCCAGCAGCCCAGGGACAGCGGAAGCTTTCTTT. Protein product: CASSPGTAEAFF.

The rearrangement uses TRBV2 and TRBJ1-5; D may be TRBD1 (6 bases). CDR1 is SNHLY, CDR2 FYNNEI, per germline. V was shortened by 5 bases and J by 5 bases, with 13 bases between the two germline ends. This CDR3 has 14 amino acids. CDR3 in DNA: TGTGCCAGCAGTAGGGGGACCGGGGATCAGCCCCAGCATTTT. It specifies CASSRGTGDQPQHF.

V and J are TRBV10-3 and TRBJ2-7; TRBD1 matches at 8 bases. J lost 4 bases, V lost 10 bases, and 12 bases had no gene match. The CDR3 totals 14 residues. Germline V CDR1 and CDR2: ENHRY, SYGVKD. The CDR3 here is CATTFATGEYEQYF. In nucleotides, the CDR3 is TGTGCCACCACTTTCGCGACAGGGGAGTACGAGCAGTACTTC.

This rearrangement joins TRBV29-1 to TRBJ2-7; 7 nucleotides line up with TRBD1. The CDR3 is made up of 14 amino acids. Germline V gives CDR1 SQVTM, CDR2 ANQGSEA. The ends lost 5 bases at V and 3 bases at J; junction bases unmatched: 10. CDR3 loop: CSVQLDRVIYEQYF. CDR3 DNA: TGCAGCGTTCAGCTTGACAGGGTTATCTACGAGCAGTACTTC.

The rearrangement uses TRBV28 and TRBJ2-2; D is unresolved. Germline values: CDR1 MDHEN, CDR2 SYDVKM. This CDR3 spans 13 amino acids. V dropped 3 bases and J dropped 1 base, with 3 bases sitting between them. The CDR3 is CASSFRNTGELFF. CDR3 coding DNA: TGTGCCAGCAGTTTCAGGAACACCGGGGAGCTGTTTTTT.

The chain couples TRBV10-3 to TRBJ2-7; 7 nucleotides align to TRBD1. Germline-derived CDR1 and CDR2 are ENHRY and SYGVKD. V lost 0 bases to trimming and J lost 6 bases; unmatched junction nucleotides: 8. This CDR3 spans 15 amino acids. CDR3: CAISESSQGGSEQYF. The CDR3 DNA follows: TGTGCCATCAGTGAGTCGTCCCAAGGGGGCTCCGAGCAGTACTTC.

This clone has more than one count but fewer than ten. The chain combines TRBV9 with TRBJ2-7, with 7 bases identical to TRBD2. The trim removed 4 bases at V and 4 bases at J, leaving 11 bases unmatched. The germline V gene encodes CDR1 SGDLS and CDR2 YYNGEE. The CDR3 has 15 amino acids. The CDR3: CASSPTRLASYEQYF. The CDR3 DNA sequence: TGTGCCAGCAGCCCCACGAGACTAGCTTCTTACGAGCAGTACTTC.

The chain carries TRBV28 and TRBJ2-3, with 8 nucleotides matching TRBD1. This CDR3 has 14 residues. The ends lost 6 bases at V and 8 bases at J; junction bases unmatched: 10. The germline gives CDR1 MDHEN, CDR2 SYDVKM. This CDR3 is CASRDREIMGTQYF. The CDR3 DNA follows: TGTGCCAGCAGGGACAGGGAGATCATGGGTACGCAGTATTTT.

The chain is built from TRBV27 and TRBJ2-6, with D maybe TRBD1 (5 bases). This CDR3 has 15 amino acids. Germline loops: CDR1 MNHEY, CDR2 SMNVEV (reference sequence). The V and J ends lost 6 bases and 2 bases respectively, with 11 bases between them. The CDR3 protein is CASSSGFPGANVLTF. CDR3 DNA: TGTGCCAGCAGCTCAGGGTTCCCTGGGGCCAACGTCCTGACTTTC.

This clone was detected once. This sequence joins TRBV28 and TRBJ1-5, with 7 bases aligning to TRBD1. This CDR3 comprises 15 residues. The junction had 12 bases not matched to a gene; V was cut back by 6 bases and J by 7 bases. Germline-derived CDR1 and CDR2 are MDHEN and SYDVKM. The CDR3 nucleotides read TGTGCCAGCAGCCCACAGGGGTCCCTGAAACAGCCCCAGCATTTT. Residues: CASSPQGSLKQPQHF.

J is TRBJ1-5 and V is TRBV28; the D is unclear. V lost 8 bases and J 3 bases, leaving 11 bases between the germline ends. Germline assignment: CDR1 MDHEN and CDR2 SYDVKM. The CDR3 extends over 13 amino acids. Here the CDR3 reads CASRVMVNQPQHF. The CDR3 DNA is TGTGCCAGCCGGGTGATGGTCAATCAGCCCCAGCATTTT.